One and the same sample provided the 26 T cell receptor beta chains below, sequenced in a study of response to subunit inactivated influenza vaccine. TCRdb re-analysed the RT-PCR reads in MiXCR, keeping a single row per CDR3 protein. The sample records some 480,000 distinct CDR3 sequences, over 9.5% being singletons. The material was PBMCs from blood, obtained roughly 48 days after vaccination. Receptors originate from a man over 45 who received an inactivated influenza vaccine.

This clonotype was picked up many times. V usage is TRBV4-3 and J usage is TRBJ2-5; the D gene is possibly TRBD2 (6 bases). V gave up 6 bases and J gave up 3 bases, with 11 bases separating them. The length of the CDR3 is 13 residues. CDR1 is LGHNA and CDR2 is YSLEER in the germline V gene. The CDR3 nucleotides read TGCGCCAGCAGTCGGACTATGGAAGAGACCCAGTACTTC. As protein: CASSRTMEETQYF.

This clonotype was found many times. V usage is TRBV29-1 and J usage is TRBJ2-1, with D unclear. This CDR3 is 13 amino acids long. The germline V gene has CDR1 SQVTM and CDR2 ANQGSEA. V was shortened by 3 bases and J by 4 bases, with 10 bases between the two germline ends. CDR3 coding DNA: TGCAGCGTTGAGGTTGTCATTTACAATGAGCAGTTCTTC. It specifies CSVEVVIYNEQFF.

This clonotype was observed many times. The chain couples TRBV29-1 to TRBJ1-2; tentatively, D is TRBD1 (5 bases). Germline V gives CDR1 SQVTM, CDR2 ANQGSEA. V dropped 5 bases and J dropped 8 bases, with 18 bases sitting between them. The CDR3 loop spans 13 amino acids. The CDR3 DNA reads as TGCAGCGTTTTGGGACTGGGCCCGGCGGGCTACACCTTC. Protein product: CSVLGLGPAGYTF.

The rearrangement links TRBV7-2 to TRBJ2-3; 10 nucleotides line up with TRBD2. The germline CDR1 and CDR2 sequences are SGHTA and FQGNSA. This CDR3 spans 13 amino acids. Trimming removed 1 base from V and 13 bases from J; junction bases left unmatched: 5. CDR3 residues: CASSLVPAGGEYF. The DNA of the CDR3 is TGTGCCAGCAGCTTAGTCCCAGCGGGGGGGGAGTATTTT.

There are a few counts of this clonotype. This chain links TRBV7-9 with TRBJ2-3, with D possibly matching TRBD1 (6 bases). V lost 7 bases, J lost 4 bases, and 18 bases lay in between. Per the germline V gene, CDR1 is SEHNR and CDR2 is FQNEAQ (reference sequence). The CDR3 contains 15 residues. This CDR3 is CASTSQGTQADTQYF. CDR3 bases: TGTGCCAGCACCTCCCAGGGGACCCAGGCAGATACGCAGTATTTT. The variable domain in full, with the rest retrieved from reference TRBV7-9 and TRBJ2-3, is DTGVSQNPRHKITKRGQNVTFRCDPISEHNRLYWYRQTLGQGPEFLTYFQNEAQLEKSRLLSDRFSAERPKGSFSTLEIQRTEQGDSAMYLCASTSQGTQADTQYFGPGTRLTVL.

This clonotype was detected a few times. CDR3 sequence (DNA): TGCGCCAGCTGTCTGGACCTTAATAGCAATCAGCCCCAGCATTTT. Its protein product is CASCLDLNSNQPQHF. The chain is built from TRBV4-1 and TRBJ1-5; D gene uncertain. The V and J ends lost 8 bases and 0 bases respectively, with 14 bases between them. The CDR3 has 15 amino acids. The germline gives CDR1 MGHRA, CDR2 YSYEKL.

In this sample, this clonotype turned up a few times. This sequence joins TRBV11-2 and TRBJ2-5; TRBD2 agrees at 9 bases. The CDR3 loop spans 15 amino acids. The V segment lost 7 bases and the J segment 4 bases; nucleotides outside the gene matches: 10. The germline V gene has CDR1 SGHAT and CDR2 FQNNGV. In DNA, the CDR3 is TGTGCCAGCAAACCCGGGGTAGCGGGAGTAGAGACCCAGTACTTC. Amino acid sequence: CASKPGVAGVETQYF.

This clonotype was seen more than once but under ten times. DNA of the CDR3: TGTGCCAGCAGGGGCAATCAGCCCCAGCATTTT. Translating it yields CASRGNQPQHF. This chain links TRBV6-6 with TRBJ1-5; D is ambiguous. V was pared by 6 bases and J by 2 bases, with 2 bases between. This CDR3 region has 11 residues. Germline CDR1 MNHNY, CDR2 SVGAGI (reference sequence).

This clonotype came up many times. The chain employs TRBV12-3 or TRBV12-4 and TRBJ1-3, with unresolved D. Trimming took 3 bases from V and 1 from J, leaving 7 bases between them. The CDR3 runs to 14 residues. CDR3 amino acids: CASSFSSSGNTIYF. The CDR3 coding sequence is TGTGCCAGCAGTTTTAGTTCTTCTGGAAACACCATATATTTT.

This clonotype was detected a few times. The chain links TRBV4-2 to TRBJ1-2, with 9 bases lining up with TRBD1. V shed 4 bases and J 7 bases; nucleotides not matched to a gene: 10. CDR3 size: 15 residues. Looked up from germline, CDR1 is LGHNA and CDR2 is YNFKEQ. CDR3 DNA: TGTGCCAGCAGCCGATCGGGACAGGGAGGAGGTGGCTACACCTTC. The encoded protein is CASSRSGQGGGGYTF.

The genes are TRBV3-1 and TRBJ2-3; TRBD2 agrees at 14 bases. Germline V gene sequence: CDR1 LGHDT, CDR2 YNNKEL (reference sequence). The CDR3 is 16 amino acids. Trimming cost V 1 base and J 7 bases; bases outside gene matches: 4. CDR3 nucleotides: TGTGCCAGCAGCCAAGGACTAGCGGGGGGGAAAAATACGCAGTATTTT. Its protein product is CASSQGLAGGKNTQYF.

This chain connects TRBV12-3 or TRBV12-4 to TRBJ1-5; D uncertain. The CDR3 contains 15 residues. Trimming left V 7 bases short and J 1 base short, with 14 bases between. Written as DNA, the CDR3 is TGTGCCAGCACCCCGTCCGTTTCGAGCAATCAGCCCCAGCATTTT. This gives the protein CASTPSVSSNQPQHF.

This sequence joins TRBV30 and TRBJ2-5, with 7 bases that match TRBD2. Trimming removed 0 bases from V and 6 bases from J; junction bases left unmatched: 10. The CDR3 is made up of 15 amino acids. CDR1 and CDR2 (germline): GTSNPN, SVGIG (reference sequence). CDR3 DNA: TGTGCCTGGAGTGTGGGGGGGGGATTCGTAAAGACCCAGTACTTC. It yields the protein CAWSVGGGFVKTQYF.

The rearrangement uses TRBV18 and TRBJ2-7; maybe TRBD2 (6 bases). The V gene's germline CDR1 is KGHSH and CDR2 LQKENI. The CDR3 totals 13 residues. V was trimmed by 1 base and J by 6 bases, leaving 10 bases between them. CDR3 region: CASSPQASVEQYF. For the CDR3, the DNA is TGTGCCAGCTCACCACAGGCTAGCGTCGAGCAGTACTTC.

The chain joins TRBV4-3 to TRBJ2-1, with 7 bases lining up with TRBD2. V gave up 1 base and J gave up 5 bases; unmatched junction bases: 5. The CDR3 totals 15 residues. Germline lookup yields CDR1 LGHNA and CDR2 YSLEER. The CDR3: CASSQGLAVNNEQFF. The DNA for the CDR3 is TGCGCCAGCAGCCAAGGACTAGCCGTAAACAATGAGCAGTTCTTC.

Many counts were recorded for this clonotype. The CDR3 spells CASSRLTSGRAREQFF. The CDR3 region has the DNA TGTGCCAGCAGTCGATTAACTAGCGGGAGGGCCCGAGAGCAGTTCTTC. The rearrangement uses TRBV6-2 or TRBV6-3 and TRBJ2-1; TRBD2 agrees at 13 bases. Germline V lookup: CDR1 MNHEY, CDR2 SVGEGT. This CDR3 comprises 16 residues. With V trimmed by 5 bases and J by 10 bases, 11 bases remained unmatched.

This clonotype turned up a few times. The chain couples TRBV6-1 to TRBJ2-1; D gene ambiguous. Between the trimmed V and J ends, which lost 6 bases and 6 bases, there was a span of 15 bases. The CDR3 contains 14 residues. Per germline, CDR1 MNHNS and CDR2 SASEGT. DNA of the CDR3: TGTGCCAGCAGCCTTATAGGCGCGGTCAATGAGCAGTTCTTC. This sequence encodes CASSLIGAVNEQFF.

This clonotype was observed at least ten times. The germline gene is not matched at one end of the junction; a read error may be the cause. CDR3 residues: CASSLEGRLRQKGQGTQYF. CDR3 DNA sequence: TGTGCCAGCAGCTTAGAAGGCAGGCTACGACAAAAGGGACAAGGGACCCAGTACTTC. The chain couples TRBV11-1 to TRBJ2-5; D may be TRBD1 (6 bases). Germline CDR1 SGHAT, CDR2 FQDESV (reference sequence). The CDR3 contains 19 residues.

The genes are TRBV6-5 and TRBJ2-3; 12 bases agree with TRBD2. Unmatched junction bases numbered 9, after V lost 2 bases and J lost 6 bases. CDR1 is MNHEY and CDR2 is SVGAGI in the germline V gene. The CDR3 covers 17 residues. The CDR3 DNA follows: TGTGCCAGCAGTTACCTTAGACTAGCGGGAGAGCGGGATACGCAGTATTTT. It translates to CASSYLRLAGERDTQYF.

Ten or more counts support this clonotype. The V call is TRBV4-3, the J call TRBJ1-4; D remains ambiguous. Germline V gene data show CDR1 as LGHNA and CDR2 as YSLEER. This CDR3 is 14 amino acids long. V was trimmed by 0 bases and J by 10 bases, leaving 12 bases between them. The CDR3 DNA reads TGCGCCAGCAGCCAAGATTTTTCGGTGGGAAAACTGTTTTTT. Its protein product is CASSQDFSVGKLFF.

There are many counts of this clonotype. The chain employs TRBV5-1 and TRBJ1-2; TRBD1 aligns across 9 bases. The V gene end was trimmed by 3 bases and the J gene end by 4 bases; junction bases not matched to a gene: 10. The CDR3 loop spans 16 amino acids. In germline, CDR1 is SGHRS, CDR2 YFSETQ. The CDR3 reads CASSWTGAPMSYGYTF. The CDR3 bases are TGCGCCAGCAGCTGGACAGGGGCCCCAATGAGCTATGGCTACACCTTC.

This clonotype was picked up a small number of times. This rearrangement joins TRBV6-4 to TRBJ1-6; weak D call: TRBD1 (6 bases). V was clipped by 6 bases and J by 5 bases, with 26 bases between them. There are 19 residues in the CDR3. Germline-derived CDR1 and CDR2 are MRHNA and SNTAGT. This CDR3 is CASRTRTVGDRGDNSPLHF. The CDR3 DNA is TGTGCCAGCAGGACTCGGACAGTTGGGGACCGGGGAGATAATTCACCCCTCCACTTT.

Ten or more counts support this clonotype. The V and J genes are TRBV7-2 and TRBJ2-2, with TRBD1 matching over 9 bases. CDR3 length: 15 amino acids. Germline assignment: CDR1 SGHTA and CDR2 FQGNSA. Losses at the gene ends were 5 bases for V and 5 bases for J; bases not matched to a gene: 6. Written as DNA, the CDR3 is TGTGCCAGCAGCCGGGACAGGGTGAGGACCGGGGAGCTGTTTTTT. Translating it yields CASSRDRVRTGELFF.

The V and J genes are TRBV7-9 and TRBJ1-1; maybe TRBD1 (5 bases). This CDR3 has 15 amino acids. Germline CDR1 SEHNR, CDR2 FQNEAQ (reference sequence). V was clipped by 6 bases and J by 1 base, with 15 bases between them. CDR3 sequence (DNA): TGTGCCAGCAGATCACCAAAGACAGCGAACACTGAAGCTTTCTTT. Its translation: CASRSPKTANTEAFF.

This clonotype was seen only a few times. The V gene is TRBV4-2, the J gene TRBJ2-2; D might be TRBD2 (5 bases). V lost 0 bases and J 4 bases, leaving 18 bases between the germline ends. The CDR3 loop spans 18 amino acids. Germline V gene lookup returns CDR1 LGHNA and CDR2 YNFKEQ. CDR3 residues: CASSQDGDGGGGTGELFF. CDR3 coding DNA: TGTGCCAGCAGCCAAGATGGGGATGGTGGAGGCGGCACCGGGGAGCTGTTTTTT.

This clonotype was detected a few times. This rearrangement joins TRBV6-2 or TRBV6-3 to TRBJ2-5; 11 bases fit TRBD2. V trimming: 0 bases; J trimming: 5 bases; junction bases outside the gene matches: 11. In germline, CDR1 is MNHEY, CDR2 SVGEGT. The CDR3 extends over 18 amino acids. The CDR3 is CASSYSSLLAGVWETQYF. The DNA of the CDR3 is TGTGCCAGCAGTTACTCGAGTTTACTAGCGGGAGTTTGGGAGACCCAGTACTTC.